Listed here are 22 T cell receptor beta chains from one sample, sequenced in a study of glioma-infiltrating T cells. The iRepertoire nested amplicon-rescue multiplex PCR amplified TCR alpha and beta CDR3s from RNA. In TCRdb, the multiplex PCR reads were re-called with MiXCR into one record per CDR3 protein. The top ten hold over 5.5% of the sample, which has approximately 88,000 distinct CDR3 sequences, about 25% seen once. The sequenced material came from glioma tissue, nonneoplastic brain tissue, or PBMCs (not recorded which). These receptor sequences come from a human donor with low-grade glioma or glioblastoma, undergoing nonglioma brain surgery, or in good health (not recorded which).

This clonotype has at least ten counts. The J gene is TRBJ1-3, the V gene TRBV6-1; D perhaps matches TRBD1 (6 bases). Germline CDR1 is MNHNS and CDR2 is SASEGT. The CDR3 extends over 16 amino acids. V lost 5 bases and J 0 bases, leaving 14 bases between the germline ends. The CDR3 sequence is CASSLTGSLSGNTIYF. The CDR3 bases are TGTGCCAGCAGTTTGACAGGCTCCCTCTCTGGAAACACCATATATTTT.

This clonotype was detected ten times or more. The rearrangement uses TRBV3-1 and TRBJ1-1; perhaps TRBD1 as D (6 bases). Deletions cut 5 bases from V and 1 base from J, with 11 bases between. The CDR3 length is 14 residues. The germline CDR1 and CDR2 sequences are LGHDT and YNNKEL (reference sequence). This CDR3 reads CASSSRQANTEAFF. As DNA, the CDR3 is TGTGCCAGCAGCTCTAGACAGGCGAACACTGAAGCTTTCTTT.

This clonotype has a count of ten or more. The chain is built from TRBV11-2 and TRBJ2-3; D is possibly TRBD1 (7 bases). With 6 bases removed from V and 9 bases from J, the gap between germline ends came to 19 bases. This CDR3 is built from 14 residues. The germline V gene encodes CDR1 SGHAT and CDR2 FQNNGV. The CDR3 sequence: CASRFDRVGGTQYF. The CDR3 DNA follows: TGTGCCAGCAGGTTCGACAGGGTTGGAGGGACGCAGTATTTT.

This clonotype was recorded many times. The chain joins TRBV18 to TRBJ2-7; 8 bases agree with TRBD1. CDR1 is KGHSH and CDR2 is LQKENI in the germline V gene. Unmatched junction bases numbered 4, after V lost 3 bases and J lost 3 bases. The CDR3 has 14 residues. As DNA, the CDR3 is TGTGCCAGCTCACCGCGACAGGGGAACTACGAGCAGTACTTC. Protein: CASSPRQGNYEQYF.

This clonotype was counted many times. The V call is TRBV7-9, the J call TRBJ1-1, with unresolved D. The CDR3 has 15 amino acids. Germline CDR1 SEHNR, CDR2 FQNEAQ (reference sequence). Trimming left V 1 base short and J 0 bases short, with 9 bases between. The CDR3 sequence: CASSLEAVMNTEAFF. DNA of the CDR3: TGTGCCAGCAGCTTAGAGGCAGTTATGAACACTGAAGCTTTCTTT.

This clonotype was detected many times. The chain joins TRBV5-1 to TRBJ2-3; D is possibly TRBD2 (7 bases). The CDR3 totals 13 residues. Germline CDR1 reads SGHRS; CDR2 reads YFSETQ. Trimming removed 3 bases at V and 5 bases at J, with 10 bases between. CDR3 nucleotide sequence: TGCGCCAGCAGCTCAAGGGGGGGAGATACGCAGTATTTT. It encodes CASSSRGGDTQYF. The full variable domain, completed using reference TRBV5-1 and TRBJ2-3, is KAGVTQTPRYLIKTRGQQVTLSCSPISGHRSVSWYQQTPGQGLQFLFEYFSETQRNKGNFPGRFSGRQFSNSRSEMNVSTLELGDSALYLCASSSRGGDTQYFGPGTRLTVL.

This clonotype was observed a few times. This chain joins TRBV12-3 or TRBV12-4 and TRBJ1-3, with D possibly being TRBD1 (5 bases). V lost 3 bases and J lost 2, with 8 bases in between. The CDR3 has 14 amino acids. CDR3 loop: CASSFRGAGNTIYF. The CDR3 DNA sequence: TGTGCCAGCAGTTTCCGGGGGGCTGGAAACACCATATATTTT.

This clonotype was detected only a few times. Mismatch with germline at one junction end may stem from a read error. The V and J genes are TRBV7-2 and TRBJ2-5, with D hard to call. CDR3 length: 13 amino acids. CDR1 is SGHTA and CDR2 is FQGNSA in the germline V gene. CDR3 DNA sequence: TGTGCCGGCAGCCTCGGCCAGCCAGAGACCCAGTACTTC. Its protein product is CAGSLGQPETQYF.

The chain couples TRBV5-5 to TRBJ2-3; D gene uncertain. Germline assignment: CDR1 SGHKS and CDR2 YYEKEE (reference sequence). This CDR3 region has 16 residues. V dropped 0 bases and J dropped 0 bases, with 11 bases sitting between them. The chain's CDR3 is CASSLVAAASTDTQYF. Written as DNA, the CDR3 is TGTGCCAGCAGCTTGGTGGCGGCAGCCAGCACAGATACGCAGTATTTT.

This clonotype has a count of ten or more. The chain carries TRBV7-2 and TRBJ2-5, with TRBD2 matching over 7 bases. After removal of 5 bases from V and 1 base from J, the junction contained 4 bases not matched to a gene. CDR1 and CDR2 from the germline V gene are SGHTA and FQGNSA. The CDR3 covers 14 residues. The CDR3 nucleotides read TGTGCCAGCAGCGCCCTAGCGGCCCAAGAGACCCAGTACTTC. It codes for CASSALAAQETQYF.

This chain joins TRBV12-3 or TRBV12-4 and TRBJ2-1; D might be TRBD2 (6 bases). V was trimmed by 6 bases and J by 4 bases, leaving 19 bases between them. This CDR3 is 16 amino acids long. The CDR3 loop reads CASRSPGWGLYNEQFF. The CDR3, as DNA: TGTGCCAGCAGATCACCGGGATGGGGACTTTACAATGAGCAGTTCTTC.

In this sample, this clonotype turned up many times. V usage is TRBV29-1 and J usage is TRBJ1-1, with D possibly TRBD1 on 6 matching bases. CDR3 length: 14 residues. Germline CDR1 is SQVTM and CDR2 is ANQGSEA. The V and J ends lost 5 bases and 4 bases respectively, with 17 bases between them. Here the CDR3 reads CSVQEVGGRTEAFF. The CDR3 nucleotides are TGCAGCGTTCAGGAGGTGGGGGGCCGCACTGAAGCTTTCTTT.

The chain joins TRBV27 to TRBJ2-7; 7 nucleotides agree with TRBD2. This CDR3 spans 14 amino acids. Germline V gene lookup returns CDR1 MNHEY and CDR2 SMNVEV (reference sequence). V lost 3 bases to trimming and J lost 2 bases; unmatched junction nucleotides: 4. The DNA for the CDR3 is TGTGCCAGCAGTTTCTTAAGCGGGACCTACGAGCAGTACTTC. Protein: CASSFLSGTYEQYF.

Notes on this clonotype: A read error may be the cause here, since a much bigger clone is one base away. This rearrangement joins TRBV5-1 to TRBJ2-3, with 8 bases fitting TRBD2. The CDR3 has 16 residues. Per the germline V gene, CDR1 is SGHRS and CDR2 is YFSETQ. The CDR3 coding sequence is TGCGCCAGCAGCTACTACGGACTAGCTAGCACAGATGCGCAGTATTTT. This encodes CASSYYGLASTDAQYF.

This clonotype was picked up many times. The J gene is TRBJ2-5, the V gene TRBV20-1, with D possibly being TRBD1 (5 bases). Trimming stripped 0 bases from V and 5 bases from J, with 10 bases between. From germline, CDR1 is DFQATT and CDR2 SNEGSKA (reference sequence). The CDR3 covers 13 residues. The CDR3: CSARDWTRETQYF. The CDR3 DNA is TGCAGTGCTAGAGACTGGACACGGGAGACCCAGTACTTC.

This rearrangement joins TRBV15 to TRBJ1-1; no definite D call. V lost 3 bases to trimming and J lost 2 bases, with 13 bases between them. The CDR3 loop spans 15 amino acids. In germline, CDR1 is LNHNV, CDR2 YYDKDF (reference sequence). CDR3 loop: CATSSTTGLNTEAFF. Written as DNA, the CDR3 is TGTGCCACCAGCAGTACTACGGGGTTAAACACTGAAGCTTTCTTT.

As regards this clonotype: The conserved phenylalanine or tryptophan is not found at the CDR3 terminus, so this likely reflects a read error. The rearrangement uses TRBV12-3 or TRBV12-4 and TRBJ2-7, with a weak D call TRBD2 (5 bases). This CDR3 spans 15 amino acids. Trimming cost V 2 bases and J 0 bases, with 11 bases left between them. CDR3 bases: TGTGCCAGCAGTTTACGGACTTCTGACTCCTACGAGCAGTACCTC. Encoded protein: CASSLRTSDSYEQYL.

The V and J genes are TRBV11-2 and TRBJ2-7, with 7 nucleotides matching TRBD2. The CDR3 totals 14 residues. Germline CDR1 SGHAT, CDR2 FQNNGV. Trimming took 3 bases from V and 2 from J; bases not matched to a gene: 4. CDR3 bases: TGTGCCAGCAGCTTCGTGGGAGGGCCCTACGAGCAGTACTTC. This encodes CASSFVGGPYEQYF. Full variable domain (missing parts from reference TRBV11-2 and TRBJ2-7): EAGVAQSPRYKIIEKRQSVAFWCNPISGHATLYWYQQILGQGPKLLIQFQNNGVVDDSQLPKDRFSAERLKGVDSTLKIQPAKLEDSAVYLCASSFVGGPYEQYFGPGTRLTVT.

This clonotype was observed many times. The CDR3 DNA is TGTGCCAGCAGGCAGGGACAGCTCCAAGAGACCCAGTACTTC. It specifies CASRQGQLQETQYF. This chain uses TRBV27 with TRBJ2-5, with TRBD1 matching over 7 bases. The V gene end was trimmed by 6 bases and the J gene end by 1 base; junction bases not matched to a gene: 5. The CDR3 runs 14 residues. Germline V gene lookup returns CDR1 MNHEY and CDR2 SMNVEV (reference sequence).

This clonotype was recorded many times. This chain connects TRBV7-2 to TRBJ2-1, with a tentative D call TRBD2 (6 bases). CDR3 length equals 16 residues. V gave up 9 bases and J gave up 7 bases, with 25 bases separating them. Germline V gene data show CDR1 as SGHTA and CDR2 as FQGNSA. CDR3: CASLQREALPRNEQFF. The CDR3 coding sequence is TGTGCCAGTCTCCAGAGGGAGGCACTCCCTCGGAATGAGCAGTTCTTC.

This CDR3 is CASSIGGTRTQETQYF. CDR3 sequence (DNA): TGTGCCAGCAGCATAGGCGGGACTAGAACGCAAGAGACCCAGTACTTC. J is TRBJ2-5 and V is TRBV7-2; 8 bases line up with TRBD2. CDR3 length equals 16 residues. Germline assignment: CDR1 SGHTA and CDR2 FQGNSA. The junction had 10 bases not matched to a gene; V was cut back by 5 bases and J by 2 bases.

A note on this clonotype: This may be a read error, as it is one base from a much larger clone. This chain uses TRBV12-3 or TRBV12-4 with TRBJ2-1; D unclear. Between the trimmed V and J ends, which lost 3 bases and 1 base, there was a span of 10 bases. The CDR3 has 15 residues. The CDR3: CASSFGDTSYNEQFF. The DNA for the CDR3 is TGTGCCAGCAGTTTTGGGGATACTTCCTACAATGAGCAGTTCTTC.